The T cell receptor beta chain under discussion was sequenced for a study of breast tumors, draining lymph nodes, adjacent tissues. Samples came from axillary lymph nodes draining the breast cancer. This clonotype was observed at least ten times. TCRdb re-called the multiplex PCR reads through MiXCR, storing one row per CDR3 protein. The sample lists 150,000 to 200,000 distinct CDR3 sequences; approximately 33% were seen once. Germline loops: CDR1 LNHDA, CDR2 SQIVND (reference sequence). The CDR3 contains 16 residues. V was clipped by 5 bases and J by 5 bases, with 18 bases between them. The chain carries TRBV19 and TRBJ2-2; D tentatively reads TRBD1 or TRBD2 (6 bases each). This TCR came from a female donor with breast cancer. Some clones in this sample may be carry-over from other donors' samples. The specimen sequenced was axillary lymph node tissue. The DNA of the CDR3 is TGTGCCAGTAGTTCCCCGGGGGCGACGAGAACCGGGGAGCTGTTTTTT. It is translated as CASSSPGATRTGELFF.